The rows below give T cell receptor beta chains drawn from one sample of a study of cytomegalovirus exposure and HLA in healthy donors. The assay was immunoSEQ multiplex PCR, and TCRdb's table has in-frame clones only and misses some. The sample yields more than 95,000 clones, 75% to 90% seen once. The sample taken for sequencing was PBMCs. The source is a man between 18 and 29 years old in good health and CMV-seropositive. Each CDR3 is given with its conserved first and last residue. Each record gives: J gene, CDR3 length, clone size, V gene, D gene, CDR3 DNA, CDR3 protein. The D gene is left open where the match is weak. The size entry is marked missing in some rows and otherwise reads once, few, many or a size class.

J gene: TRBJ1-1
CDR3 length: 15
clone size: NA
V gene: TRBV30
D gene: NA
CDR3 DNA: TGTGCCTGGAGTTTTCAGGGTCGCATGAACACTGAAGCTTTCTTT
CDR3 protein: CAWSFQGRMNTEAFF

J gene: TRBJ1-5
CDR3 length: 13
clone size: NA
V gene: TRBV28
D gene: NA
CDR3 DNA: TGTGCCAGCCAGAGAGGGGGTAGTCAGCCCCAGCATTTT
CDR3 protein: CASQRGGSQPQHF

J gene: TRBJ1-5
CDR3 length: 15
clone size: NA
V gene: TRBV7-2
D gene: TRBD1
CDR3 DNA: TGTGCCAGCAGCTTCACAGGGGGCTCTAGTCAGCCCCAGCATTTT
CDR3 protein: CASSFTGGSSQPQHF

J gene: TRBJ1-2
CDR3 length: 15
clone size: NA
V gene: TRBV4-1
D gene: TRBD1
CDR3 DNA: TGCGCCAGCAGCACGCGGACAGGGTCGGACTATGGCTACACCTTC
CDR3 protein: CASSTRTGSDYGYTF

J gene: TRBJ2-4
CDR3 length: 19
clone size: NA
V gene: TRBV27
D gene: NA
CDR3 DNA: TGTGCCAGCAGTTTATGGGGCGGGACCCCCCAGCGAGCCAAAAACATTCAGTACTTC
CDR3 protein: CASSLWGGTPQRAKNIQYF

J gene: TRBJ2-2
CDR3 length: 17
clone size: NA
V gene: TRBV15
D gene: TRBD2
CDR3 DNA: TGTGCCACCAGCAGAGATGCTAGCGGGGGGGCCCCCGGGGAGCTGTTTTTT
CDR3 protein: CATSRDASGGAPGELFF

J gene: TRBJ2-1
CDR3 length: 13
clone size: few
V gene: TRBV6-6
D gene: TRBD2
CDR3 DNA: TGTGCCAGCGGCCTCCTAGCGGAGTATGAGCAGTTCTTC
CDR3 protein: CASGLLAEYEQFF

J gene: TRBJ1-5
CDR3 length: 14
clone size: NA
V gene: TRBV6-6
D gene: TRBD1
CDR3 DNA: TGTGCCAGCAGTGTAGGGGGCGGCAATCAGCCCCAGCATTTT
CDR3 protein: CASSVGGGNQPQHF

J gene: TRBJ1-1
CDR3 length: 13
clone size: once
V gene: TRBV18
D gene: NA
CDR3 DNA: TGTGCCAGCTCACGCGACATAGGCACTGAAGCTTTCTTT
CDR3 protein: CASSRDIGTEAFF

J gene: TRBJ2-2
CDR3 length: 18
clone size: NA
V gene: TRBV7-8
D gene: TRBD2
CDR3 DNA: TGTGCCAGCAGCTTAGCGCTAGCGGGGGGCTCGAACACCGGGGAGCTGTTTTTT
CDR3 protein: CASSLALAGGSNTGELFF

J gene: TRBJ2-3
CDR3 length: 14
clone size: NA
V gene: TRBV4-1
D gene: TRBD2
CDR3 DNA: TGCGCCAGCAGCCAAGAGCGGGGGGCAGATACGCAGTATTTT
CDR3 protein: CASSQERGADTQYF

J gene: TRBJ2-5
CDR3 length: 14
clone size: NA
V gene: TRBV2
D gene: NA
CDR3 DNA: TGTGCCAGCAGTGAAGGGAGGATCCTTGAGACCCAGTACTTC
CDR3 protein: CASSEGRILETQYF

J gene: TRBJ2-2
CDR3 length: 14
clone size: NA
V gene: TRBV7-9
D gene: NA
CDR3 DNA: TGTGCCAGCTCATACACGATGAACACCGGGGAGCTGTTTTTT
CDR3 protein: CASSYTMNTGELFF

J gene: TRBJ1-2
CDR3 length: 14
clone size: NA
V gene: TRBV4-2
D gene: NA
CDR3 DNA: TGTGCCAGCAGCCAAGAGGCAGCTAACTATGGCTACACCTTC
CDR3 protein: CASSQEAANYGYTF

J gene: TRBJ2-1
CDR3 length: 15
clone size: NA
V gene: TRBV5-6
D gene: NA
CDR3 DNA: TGTGCCAGCAGCTCTTACAGGGAAAACCTCAATGAGCAGTTCTTC
CDR3 protein: CASSSYRENLNEQFF

J gene: TRBJ1-1
CDR3 length: 14
clone size: NA
V gene: TRBV5-6
D gene: NA
CDR3 DNA: TGTGCCAGCAGCTTGGACAGAATGAACACTGAAGCTTTCTTT
CDR3 protein: CASSLDRMNTEAFF

J gene: TRBJ1-4
CDR3 length: 15
clone size: NA
V gene: TRBV19
D gene: NA
CDR3 DNA: TGTGCCAGTAGTTCCCAGGGGACCCCTAATGAAAAACTGTTTTTT
CDR3 protein: CASSSQGTPNEKLFF

J gene: TRBJ1-4
CDR3 length: 15
clone size: NA
V gene: TRBV6-1
D gene: NA
CDR3 DNA: TGTGCCAGCAGTGACGTGGGAGGAGGTGATGAAAAACTGTTTTTT
CDR3 protein: CASSDVGGGDEKLFF

J gene: TRBJ1-2
CDR3 length: 19
clone size: NA
V gene: TRBV18
D gene: TRBD1
CDR3 DNA: TGTGCCAGCTCACCCGGCGTCCGTGAGACCAGGGGGTTTAACTATGGCTACACCTTC
CDR3 protein: CASSPGVRETRGFNYGYTF

J gene: TRBJ2-7
CDR3 length: 13
clone size: NA
V gene: TRBV2
D gene: NA
CDR3 DNA: TGTGCCAGCGTTGGCAGCGCCTCCTACGAGCAGTACTTC
CDR3 protein: CASVGSASYEQYF

J gene: TRBJ2-7
CDR3 length: 12
clone size: NA
V gene: TRBV5-4
D gene: NA
CDR3 DNA: TGTGCCAGCAGCCTCTACAGGGACGAGCAGTACTTC
CDR3 protein: CASSLYRDEQYF

J gene: TRBJ2-7
CDR3 length: 14
clone size: NA
V gene: TRBV6-1
D gene: TRBD1
CDR3 DNA: TGTGCCAGCAGCTTGGGACAGGGGGCTTACGAGCAGTACTTC
CDR3 protein: CASSLGQGAYEQYF

J gene: TRBJ1-6
CDR3 length: 14
clone size: NA
V gene: TRBV19
D gene: NA
CDR3 DNA: TGTGCCAGTCGACAAGGCATATTCAATTCACCCCTCCACTTT
CDR3 protein: CASRQGIFNSPLHF